These 19 T cell receptor beta chains originate from one sample sequenced in a study of cytomegalovirus exposure and HLA in healthy donors (dated by TCRdb to about 2017). Receptor amplification or capture employed the immunoSEQ multiplex PCR assay. A mixture of 60 forward primers for TCR Vbeta segments and 13 reverse primers for TCR Jbeta segments was used in the multiplex PCR. TCRdb's version of the immuneACCESS table is confined to in-frame rearrangements and falls short of the full clone set. An unresolved V gene accounts for under half of the shortfall where checked; the remainder is of unknown origin. Here the sample has nearly 95,000 clones; less than 10% occur a single time. The top ten constitute about 2% of the sample. Sequenced sample: PBMCs. Receptors were obtained from a man between 50 and 59 years old in good health and CMV-seronegative.

The rearrangement joins TRBV5-3 to TRBJ1-5; D possibly corresponds to TRBD1 (5 bases). TRBV5-3 is annotated as an ORF whose role is uncertain. The germline V and J ends were trimmed by 4 bases and 7 bases, with 18 bases remaining between them. The CDR3 contains 15 residues. DNA for the CDR3: TGTGCCAGAAGCCCGACGGGGACTTACGGACAGCCCCAGCATTTT. It encodes CARSPTGTYGQPQHF.

The gene calls are TRBV28 and TRBJ1-2; 8 positions agree with TRBD1. Germline V lookup: CDR1 MDHEN, CDR2 SYDVKM. The CDR3 is made up of 14 amino acids. V lost 5 bases and J lost 4; bases outside the gene matches: 6. In DNA, the CDR3 is TGTGCCAGCAGTCCCTCGACAGGGGCCTATGGCTACACCTTC. Its protein product is CASSPSTGAYGYTF.

This clone has only a few counts. This rearrangement joins TRBV19 to TRBJ1-1; D uncertain. The length of the CDR3 is 13 residues. The germline V and J ends were trimmed by 6 bases and 11 bases, with 19 bases remaining between them. Germline CDR1 reads LNHDA; CDR2 reads SQIVND (reference sequence). The CDR3 nucleotides are TGTGCCAGTAGGGTACCGGAGAGATCATATGCTTTCTTT. Protein: CASRVPERSYAFF.

This clone was seen a handful of times. V gene TRBV7-9 combines with J gene TRBJ1-5; no clear D. Trimming pared 1 base from V and 5 bases from J, leaving 3 bases between. Germline CDR1 and CDR2: SEHNR and FQNEAQ (reference sequence). The CDR3 contains 12 residues. In nucleotides, the CDR3 is TGTGCCAGCAGCTTAGGCGATCAGCCCCAGCATTTT. It is translated as CASSLGDQPQHF. Variable domain in full (rest from reference TRBV7-9 and TRBJ1-5): DTGVSQNPRHKITKRGQNVTFRCDPISEHNRLYWYRQTLGQGPEFLTYFQNEAQLEKSRLLSDRFSAERPKGSFSTLEIQRTEQGDSAMYLCASSLGDQPQHFGDGTRLSIL.

The genes are TRBV28 and TRBJ1-5; D possibly corresponds to TRBD1 (6 bases). CDR1 and CDR2 (germline): MDHEN, SYDVKM. The V and J ends lost 2 bases and 7 bases respectively, with 18 bases between them. This CDR3 is 16 amino acids long. The CDR3 sequence is CASSLVQGMSYQPQHF. DNA of the CDR3: TGTGCCAGCAGTTTAGTCCAGGGGATGTCTTACCAGCCCCAGCATTTT.

This chain connects TRBV19 to TRBJ2-7; 9 bases match TRBD1. The CDR3 covers 15 residues. In germline, CDR1 is LNHDA, CDR2 SQIVND (reference sequence). Trimming took 5 bases from V and 2 from J; bases not matched to a gene: 7. CDR3 in amino acids: CASSEGQGNTYEQYF. CDR3 bases: TGTGCCAGTAGTGAGGGACAGGGTAACACCTACGAGCAGTACTTC.

The rearrangement joins TRBV5-6 to TRBJ2-5, with D hard to call. Germline values: CDR1 SGHDT, CDR2 YYEEEE. The CDR3 has 15 residues. Trimming pared 4 bases from V and 1 base from J, leaving 14 bases between. The CDR3 DNA follows: TGTGCCAGCAGCCCGACGTGGCAGCGCCAAGAGACCCAGTACTTC. Translation: CASSPTWQRQETQYF.

This clone came up a few times. The CDR3, as DNA: TGCGCCAGCAGCCAAGGCGGGGGTAACTACAATGAGCAGTTCTTC. It translates to CASSQGGGNYNEQFF. The chain couples TRBV4-1 to TRBJ2-1; 7 bases agree with TRBD2. In germline, CDR1 is MGHRA, CDR2 YSYEKL. V trimming: 1 base; J trimming: 3 bases; junction bases outside the gene matches: 3. The CDR3 has 15 amino acids.

The V gene is TRBV6-5, the J gene TRBJ2-1; 9 nucleotides match TRBD1. J lost 4 bases, V lost 4 bases, and 5 bases had no gene match. The CDR3 sequence is 15 residues long. Germline CDR1 and CDR2: MNHEY and SVGAGI. In DNA, the CDR3 is TGTGCCAGCAGTTCCCTTGGGACAGGGTACAATGAGCAGTTCTTC. Translated, it gives CASSSLGTGYNEQFF.

This clone was seen a few times. This sequence joins TRBV5-4 and TRBJ1-2; 7 nucleotides line up with TRBD1. With 4 bases clipped from V and 8 bases from J, the junction kept 8 bases outside the gene matches. Germline CDR1 and CDR2: SGHNT and YYREEE (reference sequence). This CDR3 is built from 13 residues. The DNA of the CDR3 is TGTGCCAGCAGCCCCGGACAGGTGGAAGGCTACACCTTC. This translates into CASSPGQVEGYTF.

The rearrangement uses TRBV5-5 and TRBJ2-7; D gene ambiguous. The germline V and J ends were trimmed by 4 bases and 0 bases, with 5 bases remaining between them. Germline loops: CDR1 SGHKS, CDR2 YYEKEE (reference sequence). The CDR3 runs to 12 residues. The CDR3 bases are TGTGCCAGCAGCCTACTCTCCTACGAGCAGTACTTC. Translated, it gives CASSLLSYEQYF.

In its sample, this clone was seen a few times. The chain carries TRBV27 and TRBJ1-2, with 7 bases aligning to TRBD1. With 7 bases clipped from V and 4 bases from J, the junction kept 9 bases outside the gene matches. Germline values: CDR1 MNHEY, CDR2 SMNVEV (reference sequence). This CDR3 is built from 14 residues. In DNA form, the CDR3 reads TGTGCCAGCAAGGTAACAGGGGTGGTCTATGGCTACACCTTC. Amino acids: CASKVTGVVYGYTF.

This clone has a handful of counts. DNA for the CDR3: TGTGCCAGCAGTTTATTGACAGGGGGCTATTCACCCCTCCACTTT. This encodes CASSLLTGGYSPLHF. The chain employs TRBV27 and TRBJ1-6; 10 positions agree with TRBD1. The length of the CDR3 is 15 residues. After removal of 1 base from V and 8 bases from J, the junction contained 2 bases not matched to a gene. The germline gives CDR1 MNHEY, CDR2 SMNVEV (reference sequence).

The chain couples TRBV7-2 to TRBJ2-5, with 9 bases aligning to TRBD2. The germline V gene encodes CDR1 SGHTA and CDR2 FQGNSA. J was trimmed by 5 bases and V by 3 bases; bases with no gene match: 10. This CDR3 has 16 residues. In DNA form, the CDR3 reads TGTGCCAGCAGCTTGTCCGGGACTAGCTCTTGGGAGACCCAGTACTTC. Translating it yields CASSLSGTSSWETQYF.

The sample holds a few counts of this clone. This chain links TRBV4-1 with TRBJ1-1; unclear D gene. V gave up 3 bases and J gave up 11 bases, with 10 bases separating them. The CDR3 runs to 11 residues. The germline V gene has CDR1 MGHRA and CDR2 YSYEKL. CDR3 protein: CASSHPPFAFF. CDR3 DNA: TGCGCCAGCAGCCATCCCCCGTTCGCTTTCTTT.

The J gene is TRBJ1-6, the V gene TRBV6-1, with no clear D. This CDR3 is 14 amino acids long. The V and J ends lost 7 bases and 4 bases respectively, with 11 bases between them. Germline CDR1 MNHNS, CDR2 SASEGT. CDR3 residues: CASNEQTYNSPLHF. In nucleotides, the CDR3 is TGTGCCAGCAACGAACAGACGTATAATTCACCCCTCCACTTT.

The CDR3 loop is CASRPPDTTNEKLFF. CDR3 sequence (DNA): TGTGCCAGCAGGCCTCCAGATACAACTAATGAAAAACTGTTTTTT. The chain combines TRBV28 with TRBJ1-4; unclear D gene. V shed 6 bases and J shed 0 bases, with 11 bases lying between them. Germline CDR1 and CDR2: MDHEN and SYDVKM. The CDR3 loop spans 15 amino acids.

This clone came up a few times. This chain uses TRBV4-2 with TRBJ2-3; 7 bases agree with TRBD1. The CDR3 contains 16 residues. Losses at the gene ends were 4 bases for V and 1 base for J; bases not matched to a gene: 8. The germline V gene has CDR1 LGHNA and CDR2 YNFKEQ. CDR3 sequence reads: CASSLSSGTGTDTQYF. Written as DNA, the CDR3 is TGTGCCAGCAGCCTCTCGTCCGGGACAGGCACAGATACGCAGTATTTT.

This clone was detected only a few times. The chain carries TRBV30 and TRBJ1-2; TRBD1 aligns across 7 bases. The CDR3 runs 13 residues. Germline CDR1 and CDR2: GTSNPN and SVGIG (reference sequence). Unmatched junction bases numbered 9, after V lost 7 bases and J lost 4 bases. As DNA, the CDR3 is TGTGCCTTGGGGGGACAGTCAATCTATGGCTACACCTTC. This encodes CALGGQSIYGYTF.